This T cell receptor beta chain was retrieved from a study of control samples from healthy donors and cancer patients. This clone was picked up one time. There are 13 residues in the CDR3. Trimming took off 1 base at V and 3 bases at J, with 4 bases between the two ends. The germline CDR1 and CDR2 sequences are SGHVT and SQSDAQ. Some clones are missing from TCRdb's copy, which holds only in-frame ones; the method was immunoSEQ multiplex PCR. The sample carries more than 100,000 clones, approximately 89% recorded once. This TCR came from a man aged 18 to 29 in good health. Sequenced: blood. The chain has TRBV7-4 and TRBJ1-5; D remains unclear. CDR3 nucleotide sequence: TGTGCCAGCAGCTTAGTTACCAATCAGCCCCAGCATTTT. Its protein product is CASSLVTNQPQHF.